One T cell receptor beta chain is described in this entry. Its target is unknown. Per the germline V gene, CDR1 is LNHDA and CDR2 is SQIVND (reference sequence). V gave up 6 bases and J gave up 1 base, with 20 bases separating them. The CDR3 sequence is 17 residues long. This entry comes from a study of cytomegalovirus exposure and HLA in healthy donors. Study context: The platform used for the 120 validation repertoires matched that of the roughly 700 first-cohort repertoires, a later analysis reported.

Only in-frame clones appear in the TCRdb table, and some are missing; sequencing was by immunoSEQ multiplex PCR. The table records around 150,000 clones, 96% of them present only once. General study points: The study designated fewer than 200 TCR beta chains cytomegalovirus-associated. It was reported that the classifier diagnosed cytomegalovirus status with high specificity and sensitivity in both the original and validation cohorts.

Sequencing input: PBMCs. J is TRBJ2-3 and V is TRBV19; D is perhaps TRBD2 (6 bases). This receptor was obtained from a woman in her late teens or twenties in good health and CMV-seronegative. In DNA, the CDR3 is TGTGCCAGTAGGGATGGAGGCCTAGCGAGGGGCACAGATACGCAGTATTTT. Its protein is CASRDGGLARGTDTQYF. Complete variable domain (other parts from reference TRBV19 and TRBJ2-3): DGGITQSPKYLFRKEGQNVTLSCEQNLNHDAMYWYRQDPGQGLRLIYYSQIVNDFQKGDIAEGYSVSREKKESFPLTVTSAQKNPTAFYLCASRDGGLARGTDTQYFGPGTRLTVL.